This T cell receptor (beta chain) is from a study of response to subunit inactivated influenza vaccine (dated by TCRdb to 2017 to 2018). Study-wide context: The study used deep quantitative T cell receptor repertoire profiling to track responses to a trivalent subunit inactivated influenza vaccine.

Receptors were amplified or captured by RT-PCR. The sequencer was an Illumina HiSeq 2500. TCRdb took the public reads, trimmed them with fastp at Q25, ran MiXCR for clone calling and kept in-frame beta chains. Under each unique CDR3 protein, matching rows form one entry showing the most common genes and DNA. The sample table lists 450,000 to 600,000 distinct CDR3 sequences, approximately 15% of them with a count of one. The ten largest make up roughly 3% of the sample. This clonotype was counted at least ten times. The target of this receptor is not known. The input lacks base qualities; no much larger clone sits a single base away. V is cut by 0 bases and J by 2 bases, and the space between the germline ends is 5 bases. From its cysteine to its phenylalanine, the CDR3 spans 15 amino acids. The only DNA kept is the CDR3, 45 bases in frame from the first base. CDR1 and CDR2, per the germline V gene (reference sequence), are SEHNR and FQNEAQ.

Results and caveats for the whole study, not just this receptor: The authors suggested that each seasonal influenza vaccination may recruit only a limited number of new T cells.

The chain is made from TRBV7-9 and TRBJ2-6, with TRBD1 as a weak D call on 5 bases. This TCR was recovered from a man aged 45 to 75 who received an inactivated influenza vaccine. Donor details come from another sample of the same person, matched by shared clones. Sequenced material: CD4+ T cells sorted from PBMCs, taken roughly 24 months after vaccination. The nucleotide sequence reads TGTGCCAGCAGCTTAGCAGGGGCTGGGGCCAACGTCCTGACTTTC. Its coded protein is CASSLAGAGANVLTF.